This section outlines one T cell receptor beta chain sequence together with its context. CDR1 is MNHEY and CDR2 is SVGAGI in the germline V gene. This CDR3 is 14 amino acids long. The V gene end was trimmed by 6 bases and the J gene end by 6 bases; junction bases not matched to a gene: 7. Assay used: immunoSEQ multiplex PCR; TCRdb lists only in-frame clones, some missing. In the table there are some 17,000 clones, approximately 84% of which are singletons. The data originate from a study of PD-1 blockade in mismatch repair-deficient tumors. This clonotype was sampled from an adult with mismatch repair-deficient cancer. The source was PBMCs, collected roughly 23 weeks after starting pembrolizumab. This chain connects TRBV6-5 to TRBJ2-1, with 8 bases identical to TRBD1. Written as DNA, the CDR3 is TGTGCCAGCAGGGCAGACAGGGGCCCCAATGAGCAGTTCTTC. This sequence encodes CASRADRGPNEQFF.